This T cell receptor (beta chain) emerged from a study of OX40 agonist ivuxolimab in advanced cancers. Study-wide context: Ivuxolimab, which targeted the costimulatory receptor OX40 (CD134), was an agonistic, fully human IgG2 monoclonal antibody. Intravenous ivuxolimab was administered to patients every 2 weeks at six dose levels: 0.01, 0.1, 0.3, 1.5, 3 and 10 mg/kg. A male proportion of roughly 80% and a mean age of approximately 58 years, ranging from 23 to 79, were recorded for the dose-escalation cohort. Among the approximately 54 dose-escalation patients, some 20 had hepatocellular carcinoma, 15 or so melanoma, 9 renal cell carcinoma and 9 head and neck cancer. The paper describes the monotherapy dose-escalation part (N = 52 patients) of the phase I trial of ivuxolimab. Prior anti-PD-1, anti-PD-L1 or anti-CTLA-4 therapy was permitted, and checkpoint inhibitors had been received by about two fifths of dose-escalation patients. The point of sequencing TCRbeta in the periphery was to test whether ivuxolimab changed TCR sequence diversity and drove clonal T-cell expansion. Partial responses occurred in three dose-escalation patients: two with cutaneous melanoma and one with hepatocellular carcinoma.

Comment on this clone: Which antigen it targets is not known. One base away there is no much larger clone; base qualities are not given.

What the work shows at the level of the full study, not this receptor alone: Low levels of normalized T-cell clonal expansion were also seen in some nonresponding patients. After ivuxolimab, CD8+ T cells had more expanded clones than CD4+ T cells on average. In the 0.1-3.0 mg/kg groups, partial responders were among the patients with the lowest normalized peripheral clonal expansion, particularly in CD8+ T cells. The antigen specificity of the peripheral T cells that underwent clonal expansion was not determined. Clonal expansion of both CD4+ and CD8+ blood T cells was observed from baseline to week 6 at doses 0.1 to 3.0 mg/kg.

V and J are trimmed by 6 bases and 4 bases, and the gene matches miss 11 bases of the junction. Per the germline V gene (reference sequence), LNHDA is the CDR1 and SQIVND is the CDR2. CDR3 length: 15 amino acids, cysteine to phenylalanine. Just the 45-base CDR3 DNA is kept, in frame starting at base 1. To sequence the TCRbeta CDR3 region, genomic DNA was isolated from the sorted cells. The immunoSEQ Assay was used for sequencing of TCRbeta CDR3 regions. Drawn from immuneACCESS, this table holds only the in-frame rearrangements with V and J called that TCRdb kept. Clones are partly lost; checked studies trace under half to an unresolved V gene and leave the rest unexplained. The sample yields about 54,000 clones; approximately 89% were counted once. 8.7% of the sample belongs to the ten largest clones. The trial excluded patients who had a history of autoimmune disease or were on systemic immunosuppression. In every dose cohort, peripheral blood was drawn for TCR sequencing at baseline, cycle 4 day 1, and cycle 7 day 1. The samples were taken from a phase I, first-in-human, multicenter, open-label dose-escalation trial of ivuxolimab. Adults with locally advanced or metastatic head and neck squamous cell, hepatocellular, melanoma or renal cell carcinoma were enrolled in the trial. Before TCR sequencing, CD4+ and CD8+ T cells were separately sorted from peripheral blood.

The clonotype originates from an adult with an advanced solid tumor such as melanoma, head and neck, liver or kidney cancer. Source: CD4+ or CD8+ T cells sorted from blood, taken in a trial of the OX40 agonist ivuxolimab. The chain joins TRBV19 to TRBJ1-1; TRBD1 matches 7 bases in the middle. For the CDR3, the sequence is CASSQTGVRRTEAFF. The bases are TGTGCCAGTAGCCAAACAGGGGTAAGGCGCACTGAAGCTTTCTTT. With all but the CDR3 taken from the reference TRBV19 and TRBJ1-1 genes, the full variable domain is: DGGITQSPKYLFRKEGQNVTLSCEQNLNHDAMYWYRQDPGQGLRLIYYSQIVNDFQKGDIAEGYSVSREKKESFPLTVTSAQKNPTAFYLCASSQTGVRRTEAFFGQGTRLTVV.